This T cell receptor (beta chain) was sequenced during a study of T-cell reconstitution after alpha-beta-depleted transplantation in children. This sample's TCRbeta library carried unique molecular identifier barcodes. TCRdb independently ran MiXCR on the PCR reads; one entry per CDR3 protein. This sample carries a few hundred thousand distinct CDR3 sequences, about an eighth of them seen once, and the ten largest clones take over 2%. Remarks on this clonotype: Its antigen is unidentified.

The germline V gene has CDR1 MNHEY and CDR2 SVGAGI. The CDR3 is 14 amino acids. The ends lost 7 bases at V and 0 bases at J; junction bases unmatched: 5. Regarding the study as a whole: Where alpha-beta T cells came from about two months after transplant was reportedly several hundred expanded graft clones. The origin of high day-60 TCRbeta diversity in some patients lay in surviving recipient T cells and thymic progenitors. A year post-transplant, T-cell counts and diversity derived mostly from newly produced T cells.

This sample comprised PBMCs, mostly from graft donor cells, obtained 360 days after TCRalphabeta/CD19-depleted stem cell transplant. The V call is TRBV6-5, the J call TRBJ2-7; 8 bases are shared with TRBD1. The TCR originated in a male patient aged 5 to 17 who had a stem cell transplant for acute myeloid leukemia, so the T cells may come from the graft donor. In DNA, the CDR3 is TGTGCCAGCAATTTACAGGGGGGCTCCTACGAGCAGTACTTC. Translating it yields CASNLQGGSYEQYF.